This T cell receptor (beta chain) was identified in a study of CD8 T cells in Susac syndrome. This CDR3 spans 16 amino acids. Germline CDR1 reads LGHDT; CDR2 reads YNNKEL (reference sequence). With 8 bases clipped from V and 5 bases from J, the junction kept 9 bases outside the gene matches. While CD8+ and CD4+ T cells were isolated negatively, TEMRA cells were enriched by FACS. Random hexamers were used to reverse transcribe an amount of roughly 0.45 to 1 ug RNA. TCRdb reanalysed the immunoSEQ multiplex PCR reads using MiXCR and keeps one entry per CDR3 protein. The sample shows about 200,000 distinct CDR3 sequences, about 91% of them seen only once.

The sequenced sample consisted of CD4+ T cells from PBMCs. J is TRBJ2-5 and V is TRBV3-1, with TRBD2 identical over 15 bases. This sequence was found in a human donor with Susac syndrome. The CDR3 DNA reads as TGTGCCAGCGGACGGCGGACTAGCGGGAGGGAGGAGACCCAGTACTTC. Protein sequence: CASGRRTSGREETQYF.